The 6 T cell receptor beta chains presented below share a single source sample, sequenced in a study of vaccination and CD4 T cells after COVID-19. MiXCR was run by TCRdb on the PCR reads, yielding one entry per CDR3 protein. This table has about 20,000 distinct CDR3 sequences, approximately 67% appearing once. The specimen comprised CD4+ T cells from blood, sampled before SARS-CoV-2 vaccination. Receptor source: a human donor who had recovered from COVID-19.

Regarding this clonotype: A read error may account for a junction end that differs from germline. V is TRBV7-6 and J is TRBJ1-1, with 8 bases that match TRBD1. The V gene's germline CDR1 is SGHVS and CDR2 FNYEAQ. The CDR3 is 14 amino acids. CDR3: CASSLDRGNTEAFF. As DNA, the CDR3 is TGTGCCAGCAGTTTAGACAGGGGGAACACTGAAGCTTTCTTT.

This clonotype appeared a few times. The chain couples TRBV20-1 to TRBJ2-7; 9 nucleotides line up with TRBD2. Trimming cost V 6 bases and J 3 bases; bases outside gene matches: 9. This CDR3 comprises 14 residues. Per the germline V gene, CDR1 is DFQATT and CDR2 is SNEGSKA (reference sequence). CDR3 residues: CSAKGAGGSYEQYF. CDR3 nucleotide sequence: TGCAGTGCAAAAGGGGCGGGAGGGAGCTACGAGCAGTACTTC.

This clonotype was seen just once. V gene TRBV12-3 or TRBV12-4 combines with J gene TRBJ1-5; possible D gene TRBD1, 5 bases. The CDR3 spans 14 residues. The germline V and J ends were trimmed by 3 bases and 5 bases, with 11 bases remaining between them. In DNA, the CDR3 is TGTGCCAGCAGTTTTCGCAGGGATGATCAGCCCCAGCATTTT. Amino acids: CASSFRRDDQPQHF.

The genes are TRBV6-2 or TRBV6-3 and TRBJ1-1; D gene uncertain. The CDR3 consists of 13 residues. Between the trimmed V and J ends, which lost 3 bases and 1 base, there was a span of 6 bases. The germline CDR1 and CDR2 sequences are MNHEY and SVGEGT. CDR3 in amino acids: CASSYLANTEAFF. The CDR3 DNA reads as TGTGCCAGCAGTTATCTGGCGAACACTGAAGCTTTCTTT.

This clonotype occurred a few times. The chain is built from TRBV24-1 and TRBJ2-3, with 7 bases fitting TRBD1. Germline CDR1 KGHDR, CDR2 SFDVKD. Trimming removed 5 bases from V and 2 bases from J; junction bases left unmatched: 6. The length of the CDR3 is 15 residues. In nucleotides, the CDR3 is TGTGCCACCAGTGCTCCGGGACAGCACACAGATACGCAGTATTTT. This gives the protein CATSAPGQHTDTQYF.

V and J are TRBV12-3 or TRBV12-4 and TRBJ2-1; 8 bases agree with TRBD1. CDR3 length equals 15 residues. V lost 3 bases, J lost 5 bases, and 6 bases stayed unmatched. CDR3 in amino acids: CASSFGDRRDNEQFF. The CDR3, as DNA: TGTGCCAGCAGTTTCGGGGACAGGCGTGACAATGAGCAGTTCTTC.